One and the same sample provided the 13 T cell receptor beta chains below, sequenced in a study of cytomegalovirus exposure and HLA in healthy donors. Both 60 Vbeta primers and 13 Jbeta primers went into the PCR. Only in-frame clones appear in the TCRdb table, and some are missing; sequencing was by immunoSEQ multiplex PCR. Seen here are 110,000 to 150,000 clones, more than 9.5% observed once, and the top ten hold roughly 1.9%. Sequencing was done on a sample of PBMCs. Receptors were obtained from a man aged 50-60 years in good health and CMV-seronegative.

This clone was seen a few times. This sequence joins TRBV5-8 and TRBJ2-1; weak D call: TRBD2 (6 bases). Trimming pared 1 base from V and 4 bases from J, leaving 12 bases between. Germline V gene data show CDR1 as SGHTS and CDR2 as YDEGEE. CDR3 length: 15 residues. In nucleotides, the CDR3 is TGTGCCAGCAGCTTGTTCCAGGGAGGATACAATGAGCAGTTCTTC. Residues: CASSLFQGGYNEQFF.

On this clone itself: The sample has other DNA sequences that encode this CDR3 too. This chain connects TRBV7-7 to TRBJ2-3; 13 bases agree with TRBD2. This CDR3 region has 16 residues. Germline CDR1 is SSHAT and CDR2 is FNYEAQ (reference sequence). Germline trimming cut 6 bases from V and 0 bases from J; bases unmatched to any gene: 3. CDR3 residues: CASSLGLAGSTDTQYF. For the CDR3, the DNA is TGTGCCAGCAGTTTGGGACTAGCGGGAAGCACAGATACGCAGTATTTT.

The chain carries TRBV6-6 and TRBJ2-7; D is possibly TRBD2 (5 bases). Germline assignment: CDR1 MNHNY and CDR2 SVGAGI (reference sequence). V was cut by 4 bases and J by 4 bases, with 8 bases left in between. This CDR3 is 12 amino acids long. The chain's CDR3 is CASSSGGYEQYF. CDR3 DNA: TGTGCCAGCAGTTCCGGCGGGTACGAGCAGTACTTC.

This clone was seen a handful of times. The gene calls are TRBV6-5 and TRBJ1-1, with D possibly matching TRBD1 (5 bases). The CDR3 runs 14 residues. Deletions cut 0 bases from V and 5 bases from J, with 10 bases between. Germline V gene sequence: CDR1 MNHEY, CDR2 SVGAGI. CDR3 DNA sequence: TGTGCCAGCAGTTACTCGTCGGGGACTACTGAAGCTTTCTTT. It is translated as CASSYSSGTTEAFF.

This clone has just a few counts. The genes are TRBV5-4 and TRBJ1-2, with D perhaps TRBD1 (5 bases). Germline CDR1 SGHNT, CDR2 YYREEE (reference sequence). The CDR3 runs to 16 residues. V was clipped by 1 base and J by 8 bases, with 21 bases between them. Here the CDR3 reads CASSLSGRVILMGYTF. The CDR3, as DNA: TGTGCCAGCAGCTTGTCTGGCAGGGTCATTCTTATGGGCTACACCTTC.

CDR3 in amino acids: CASSSPGTSGRGSSYNEQFF. CDR3 bases: TGTGCCAGCAGTTCCCCCGGGACTAGCGGGAGAGGGAGCTCCTACAATGAGCAGTTCTTC. This chain joins TRBV28 and TRBJ2-1, with TRBD2 matching 14 bases. With V trimmed by 4 bases and J by 0 bases, 11 bases remained unmatched. Germline CDR1 reads MDHEN; CDR2 reads SYDVKM. The CDR3 totals 20 residues.

This chain uses TRBV11-1 with TRBJ1-2; 7 bases align to TRBD1. This CDR3 contains 16 residues. J gave up 4 bases and V 5 bases, and 13 bases lay outside the gene matches. CDR1 is SGHAT, CDR2 FQDESV, per germline (reference sequence). CDR3 amino acids: CASSALTGKGGYGYTF. The CDR3 DNA reads TGTGCCAGCAGCGCTTTGACAGGGAAGGGCGGCTATGGCTACACCTTC.

This clone was observed a few times. This sequence joins TRBV19 and TRBJ1-1, with a tentative D call TRBD1 (5 bases). The CDR3 runs to 11 residues. Trimming stripped 1 base from V and 8 bases from J, with 5 bases between. Germline values: CDR1 LNHDA, CDR2 SQIVND (reference sequence). The CDR3 here is CASSIGTEAFF. The CDR3 coding sequence is TGTGCCAGTAGTATAGGGACAGAAGCTTTCTTT.

V and J are TRBV4-2 and TRBJ2-7, with 7 nucleotides matching TRBD2. Germline assignment: CDR1 LGHNA and CDR2 YNFKEQ. The ends lost 0 bases at V and 0 bases at J; junction bases unmatched: 8. The CDR3 runs to 17 residues. In DNA form, the CDR3 reads TGTGCCAGCAGCCAAGATACGGCTAGCGGACGCTCCTACGAGCAGTACTTC. It specifies CASSQDTASGRSYEQYF.

This clone was recorded only once. The V gene is TRBV19, the J gene TRBJ1-2; 7 nucleotides line up with TRBD1. The V gene's germline CDR1 is LNHDA and CDR2 SQIVND (reference sequence). CDR3 length: 14 amino acids. V shed 4 bases and J 2 bases; nucleotides not matched to a gene: 4. The CDR3 region has the DNA TGTGCCAGTAGTACTACCAGGGGGAACTATGGCTACACCTTC. Amino acid sequence: CASSTTRGNYGYTF.

This clone showed up just a few times. The V call is TRBV2, the J call TRBJ1-1, with unresolved D. CDR1 is SNHLY and CDR2 is FYNNEI in the germline V gene. The CDR3 runs 15 residues. The ends were cut back, 2 bases at V and 0 bases at J, with 10 bases in the middle. CDR3 region: CASSESHRMNTEAFF. The DNA of the CDR3 is TGTGCCAGCAGTGAATCCCACAGAATGAACACTGAAGCTTTCTTT.

This chain links TRBV27 with TRBJ1-2; TRBD1 matches at 8 bases. The ends lost 3 bases at V and 1 base at J; junction bases unmatched: 16. Germline CDR1 MNHEY, CDR2 SMNVEV (reference sequence). The CDR3 loop spans 19 amino acids. CDR3 DNA sequence: TGTGCCAGCAGTTTTGGGTCCCTCCTCGGACAGGGTAATAACTATGGCTACACCTTC. Amino acids: CASSFGSLLGQGNNYGYTF.

In this sample, this clone turned up a few times. V gene TRBV5-1 combines with J gene TRBJ2-7; 8 positions match TRBD1. There are 14 residues in the CDR3. The ends lost 3 bases at V and 5 bases at J; junction bases unmatched: 7. Germline values: CDR1 SGHRS, CDR2 YFSETQ. The DNA for the CDR3 is TGCGCCAGCAGCTCGGGACAGGTAATCGACGAGCAGTACTTC. Its protein is CASSSGQVIDEQYF.